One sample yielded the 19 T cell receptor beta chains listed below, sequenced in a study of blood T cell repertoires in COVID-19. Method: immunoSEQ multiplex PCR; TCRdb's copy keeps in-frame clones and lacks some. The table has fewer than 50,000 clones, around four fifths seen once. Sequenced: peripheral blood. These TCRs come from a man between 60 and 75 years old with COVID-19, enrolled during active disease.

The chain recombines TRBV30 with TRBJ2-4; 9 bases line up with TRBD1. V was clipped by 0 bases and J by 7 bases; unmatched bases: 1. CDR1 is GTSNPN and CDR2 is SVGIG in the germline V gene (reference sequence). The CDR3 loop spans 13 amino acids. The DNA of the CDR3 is TGTGCCTGGAGTGTACAGGGGGCGAACATTCAGTACTTC. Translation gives CAWSVQGANIQYF.

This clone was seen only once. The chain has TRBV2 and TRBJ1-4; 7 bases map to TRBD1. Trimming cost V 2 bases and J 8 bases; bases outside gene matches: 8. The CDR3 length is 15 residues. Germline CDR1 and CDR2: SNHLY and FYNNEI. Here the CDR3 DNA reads TGTGCCAGCAGTGAACAGGGACAGACGCGAGAAAAACTGTTTTTT. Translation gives CASSEQGQTREKLFF.

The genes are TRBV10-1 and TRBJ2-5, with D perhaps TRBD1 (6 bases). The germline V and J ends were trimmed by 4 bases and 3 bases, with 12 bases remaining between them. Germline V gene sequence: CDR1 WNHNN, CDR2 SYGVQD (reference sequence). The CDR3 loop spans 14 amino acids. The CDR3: CASSAGAREETQYF. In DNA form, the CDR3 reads TGCGCCAGCAGTGCAGGGGCGCGGGAAGAGACCCAGTACTTC.

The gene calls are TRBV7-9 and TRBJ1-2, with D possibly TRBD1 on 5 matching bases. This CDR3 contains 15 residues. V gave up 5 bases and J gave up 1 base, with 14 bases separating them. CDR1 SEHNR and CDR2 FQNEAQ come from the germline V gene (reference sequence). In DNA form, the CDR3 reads TGTGCCAGCAGCCGACAGTCGCAGGATAACTATGGCTACACCTTC. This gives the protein CASSRQSQDNYGYTF.

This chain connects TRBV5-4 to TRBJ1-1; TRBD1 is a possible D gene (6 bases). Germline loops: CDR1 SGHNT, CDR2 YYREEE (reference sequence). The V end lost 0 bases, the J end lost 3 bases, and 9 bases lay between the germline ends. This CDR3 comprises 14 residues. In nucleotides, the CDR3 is TGTGCCAGCAGCTTGGAAGGGGGTGACACTGAAGCTTTCTTT. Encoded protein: CASSLEGGDTEAFF.

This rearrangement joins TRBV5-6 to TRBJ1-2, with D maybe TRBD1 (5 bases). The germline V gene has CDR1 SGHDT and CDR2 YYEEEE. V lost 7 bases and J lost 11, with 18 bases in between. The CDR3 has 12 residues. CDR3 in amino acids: CASYMGQGRYTF. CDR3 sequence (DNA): TGTGCCAGCTATATGGGGCAGGGAAGATACACCTTC.

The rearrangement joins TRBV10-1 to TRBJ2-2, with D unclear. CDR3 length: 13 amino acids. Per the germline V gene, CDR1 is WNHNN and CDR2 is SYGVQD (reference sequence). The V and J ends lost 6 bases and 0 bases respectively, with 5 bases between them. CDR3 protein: CASSFSNTGELFF. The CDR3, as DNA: TGCGCCAGCAGCTTTTCGAACACCGGGGAGCTGTTTTTT.

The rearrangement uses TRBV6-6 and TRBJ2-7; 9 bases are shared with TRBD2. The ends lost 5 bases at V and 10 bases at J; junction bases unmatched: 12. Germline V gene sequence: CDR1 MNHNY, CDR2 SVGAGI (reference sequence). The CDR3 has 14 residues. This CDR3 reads CASSTLGIAGEQYF. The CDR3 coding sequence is TGTGCCAGCAGTACCCTTGGGATAGCGGGAGAACAGTACTTC.

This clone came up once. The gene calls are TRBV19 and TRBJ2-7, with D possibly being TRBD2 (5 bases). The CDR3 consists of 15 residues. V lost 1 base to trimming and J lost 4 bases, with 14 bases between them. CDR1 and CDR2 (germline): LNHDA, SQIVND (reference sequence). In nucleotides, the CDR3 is TGTGCCAGTAGTATAGCGGGGTCCTCCCGATACGAGCAGTACTTC. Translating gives CASSIAGSSRYEQYF.

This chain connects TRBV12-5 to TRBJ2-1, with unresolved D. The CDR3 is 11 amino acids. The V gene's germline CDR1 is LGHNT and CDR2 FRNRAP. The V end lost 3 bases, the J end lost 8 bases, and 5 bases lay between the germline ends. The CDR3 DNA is TGTGCTAGTGGTTTTCGAGATGAGCAGTTCTTC. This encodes CASGFRDEQFF.

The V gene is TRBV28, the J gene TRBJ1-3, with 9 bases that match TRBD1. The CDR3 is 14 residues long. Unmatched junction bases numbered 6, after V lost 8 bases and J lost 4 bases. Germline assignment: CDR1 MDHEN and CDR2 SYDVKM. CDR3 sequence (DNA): TGTGCCAGCTCTCGGGACAGGGAGGGAAACACCATATATTTT. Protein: CASSRDREGNTIYF. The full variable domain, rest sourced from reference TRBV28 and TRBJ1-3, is DVKVTQSSRYLVKRTGEKVFLECVQDMDHENMFWYRQDPGLGLRLIYFSYDVKMKEKGDIPEGYSVSREKKERFSLILESASTNQTSMYLCASSRDREGNTIYFGEGSWLTVV.

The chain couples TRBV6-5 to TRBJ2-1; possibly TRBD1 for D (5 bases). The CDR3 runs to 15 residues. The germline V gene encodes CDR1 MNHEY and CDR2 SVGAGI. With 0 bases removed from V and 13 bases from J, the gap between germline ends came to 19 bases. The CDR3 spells CASSYSIPPQGVQFF. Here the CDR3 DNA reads TGTGCCAGCAGTTACTCGATCCCCCCCCAAGGGGTCCAGTTCTTC.

The CDR3 loop is CASSEGLLNTEAFF. For the CDR3, the DNA is TGCGCCAGCAGCGAGGGACTGCTGAACACTGAAGCTTTCTTT. The chain is built from TRBV10-1 and TRBJ1-1, with D tentatively TRBD1 (5 bases). This CDR3 spans 14 amino acids. V was pared by 6 bases and J by 0 bases, with 11 bases between. The germline V gene encodes CDR1 WNHNN and CDR2 SYGVQD (reference sequence).

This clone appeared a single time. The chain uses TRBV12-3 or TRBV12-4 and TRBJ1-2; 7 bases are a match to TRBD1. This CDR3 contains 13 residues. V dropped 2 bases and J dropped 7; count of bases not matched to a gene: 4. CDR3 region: CASSLRSGGGYTF. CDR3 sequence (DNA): TGTGCCAGCAGTTTAAGGTCAGGGGGTGGCTACACCTTC.

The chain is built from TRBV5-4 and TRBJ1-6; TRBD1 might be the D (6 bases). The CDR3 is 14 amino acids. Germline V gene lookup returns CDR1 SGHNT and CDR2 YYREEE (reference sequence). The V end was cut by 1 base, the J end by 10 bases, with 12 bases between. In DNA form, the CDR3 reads TGTGCCAGCAGCTTGAGTCAGGGGCAGTCACCCCTCCACTTT. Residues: CASSLSQGQSPLHF.

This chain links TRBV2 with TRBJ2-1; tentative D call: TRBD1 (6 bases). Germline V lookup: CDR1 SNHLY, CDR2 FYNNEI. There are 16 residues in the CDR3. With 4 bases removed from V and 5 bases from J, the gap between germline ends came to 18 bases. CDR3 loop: CASSVWVAGANNEQFF. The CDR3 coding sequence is TGTGCCAGCAGTGTGTGGGTGGCAGGGGCCAACAATGAGCAGTTCTTC.

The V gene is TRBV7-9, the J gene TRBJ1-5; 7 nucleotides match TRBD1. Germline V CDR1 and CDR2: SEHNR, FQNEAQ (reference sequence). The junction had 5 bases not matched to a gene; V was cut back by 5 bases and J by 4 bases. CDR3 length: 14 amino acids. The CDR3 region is CASSRDSSNQPQHF. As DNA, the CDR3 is TGTGCCAGCAGCCGGGACAGCTCTAATCAGCCCCAGCATTTT.

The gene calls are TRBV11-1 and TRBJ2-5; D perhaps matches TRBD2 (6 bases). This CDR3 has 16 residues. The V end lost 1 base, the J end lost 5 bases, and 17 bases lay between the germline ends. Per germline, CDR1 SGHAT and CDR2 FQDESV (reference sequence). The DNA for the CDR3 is TGTGCCAGCAGCTTAGAAATCGGGAGTGGTGCGGAGACCCAGTACTTC. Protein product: CASSLEIGSGAETQYF.

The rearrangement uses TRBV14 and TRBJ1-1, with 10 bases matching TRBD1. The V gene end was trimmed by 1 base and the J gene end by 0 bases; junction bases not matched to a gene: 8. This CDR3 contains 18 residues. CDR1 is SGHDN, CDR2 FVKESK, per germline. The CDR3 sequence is CASSQGPGQGILNTEAFF. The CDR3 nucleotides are TGTGCCAGCAGCCAAGGACCGGGACAGGGGATTCTGAACACTGAAGCTTTCTTT.